This record looks at one T cell receptor (beta chain) sequence and its context. Its antigen is unknown. This record comes from a study of T cell responses to AZD1222 COVID-19 vaccine. The germline gives CDR1 SGHNT, CDR2 YENEEA. V shed 5 bases and J 6 bases; nucleotides not matched to a gene: 3. The length of the CDR3 is 13 residues. TCRdb keeps only in-frame clones here, not all; method: immunoSEQ multiplex PCR. Of about 120,000 clones in the sample, approximately 85% were seen once. Findings and caveats of the study: Repertoires were sampled only after the peak T cell response. The study found vaccine-associated CD4 TCRs spanning spike, dominant at 160-218 and 743-854. Baseline serostatus was positive in only a handful of AZD1222 recipients.

The input for sequencing was peripheral blood, taken on day 0 of AZD1222 vaccination. The chain uses TRBV11-3 and TRBJ2-2, with 7 bases identical to TRBD2. This receptor was taken from an adult in good health. The CDR3 DNA sequence: TGTGCCAGCAGCCTAGCGGACTCCGGGGAGCTGTTTTTT. This encodes CASSLADSGELFF.